A selection of T cell receptor beta chains follows, all from one sample in a study of T cell responses to AZD1222 COVID-19 vaccine. Repertoires were generated with immunoSEQ multiplex PCR, while TCRdb's copy carries only in-frame clones and drops some. The table lists around 140,000 clones, more than 80% of them singletons, with just under 3% in the top ten. This sample comprised peripheral blood, obtained on day 0 of AZD1222 vaccination. Receptors originate from an adult in good health. Each CDR3 is given with its conserved first and last residue. D genes are given only for firm matches. Only part of the rows carry a size: once, few, many, or a class if the clone is expanded.

len,abundance,j_gene,d_gene,v_gene,CDR3aa,CDR3nt
12,NA,TRBJ2-1,NA,TRBV2,CASSDRYNEQFF,TGTGCCAGCAGTGACAGATACAATGAGCAGTTCTTC
14,NA,TRBJ1-1,NA,TRBV27,CASSLGMMNTEAFF,TGTGCCAGCAGTTTGGGCATGATGAACACTGAAGCTTTCTTT
15,NA,TRBJ1-3,TRBD1,TRBV5-3,CARCLGTDSGNTIYF,TGTGCCAGATGCCTCGGGACAGACTCTGGAAACACCATATATTTT
12,once,TRBJ2-1,NA,TRBV6-5,CASRTGANEQFF,TGTGCCAGCAGAACCGGGGCAAATGAGCAGTTCTTC
18,NA,TRBJ2-6,TRBD1,TRBV19,CASRSTGTGNSGANVLTF,TGTGCCAGTCGTTCCACCGGGACAGGGAACTCTGGGGCCAACGTCCTGACTTTC
12,NA,TRBJ1-1,TRBD1,TRBV19,CASSVQGAAAFF,TGTGCCAGTAGTGTACAGGGGGCGGCGGCTTTCTTT
14,NA,TRBJ2-1,NA,TRBV27,CASSLLGENNEQFF,TGTGCCAGCAGTTTATTGGGGGAAAACAATGAGCAGTTCTTC
16,NA,TRBJ2-1,TRBD1,TRBV7-9,CASSSKGQGSYNEQFF,TGTGCCAGCAGCTCGAAGGGACAGGGATCTTACAATGAGCAGTTCTTC
16,NA,TRBJ2-4,NA,TRBV5-6,CASSLVGTLAKNIQYF,TGTGCCAGCAGCTTGGTGGGAACATTAGCCAAAAACATTCAGTACTTC
14,NA,TRBJ2-1,NA,TRBV19,CASTRGESYNEQFF,TGTGCCAGCACCAGAGGGGAATCCTACAATGAGCAGTTCTTC
16,NA,TRBJ1-1,NA,TRBV15,CATSRDMGEGNTEAFF,TGTGCCACCAGCAGAGATATGGGGGAGGGGAACACTGAAGCTTTCTTT
16,few,TRBJ1-2,NA,TRBV3-1/TRBV3-2,CASSVSLLGYSYGYTF,TGTGCCAGCAGCGTGAGCCTGTTGGGGTATAGCTATGGCTACACCTTC
15,NA,TRBJ2-1,TRBD2,TRBV7-9,CASSSTGLATNEQFF,TGTGCCAGCAGCTCTACCGGACTAGCGACCAATGAGCAGTTCTTC
16,NA,TRBJ2-1,NA,TRBV6-2/TRBV6-3,CASSSITGLSYNEQFF,TGTGCCAGCAGTTCCATTACAGGTCTTTCCTACAATGAGCAGTTCTTC